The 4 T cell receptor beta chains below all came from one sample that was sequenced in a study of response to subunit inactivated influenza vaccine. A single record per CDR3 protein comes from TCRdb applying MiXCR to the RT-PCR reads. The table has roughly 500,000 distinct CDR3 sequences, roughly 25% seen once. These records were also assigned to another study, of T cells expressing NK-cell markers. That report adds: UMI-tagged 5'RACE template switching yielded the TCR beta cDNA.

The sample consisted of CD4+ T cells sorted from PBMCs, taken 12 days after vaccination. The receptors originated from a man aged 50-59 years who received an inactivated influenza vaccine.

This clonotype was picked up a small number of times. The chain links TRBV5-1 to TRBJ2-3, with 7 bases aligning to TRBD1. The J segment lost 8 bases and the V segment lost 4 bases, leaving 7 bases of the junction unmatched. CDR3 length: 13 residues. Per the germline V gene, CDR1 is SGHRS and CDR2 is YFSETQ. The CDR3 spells CASSEGQTGTQYF. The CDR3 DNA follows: TGCGCCAGCAGCGAGGGACAGACGGGTACGCAGTATTTT.

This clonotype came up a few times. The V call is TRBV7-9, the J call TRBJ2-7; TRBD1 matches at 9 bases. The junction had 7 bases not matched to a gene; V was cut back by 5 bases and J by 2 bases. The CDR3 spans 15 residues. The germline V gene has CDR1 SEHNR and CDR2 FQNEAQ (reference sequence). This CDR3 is CASSQIQGATYEQYF. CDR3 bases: TGTGCCAGCAGCCAAATACAGGGGGCGACCTACGAGCAGTACTTC.

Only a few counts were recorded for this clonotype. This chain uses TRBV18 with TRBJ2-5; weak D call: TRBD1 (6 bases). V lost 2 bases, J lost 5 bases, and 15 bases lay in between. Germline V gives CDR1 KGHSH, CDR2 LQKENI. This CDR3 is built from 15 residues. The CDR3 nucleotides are TGTGCCAGCTCACCAGGGACACGGTCGGGGGAGACCCAGTACTTC. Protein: CASSPGTRSGETQYF.

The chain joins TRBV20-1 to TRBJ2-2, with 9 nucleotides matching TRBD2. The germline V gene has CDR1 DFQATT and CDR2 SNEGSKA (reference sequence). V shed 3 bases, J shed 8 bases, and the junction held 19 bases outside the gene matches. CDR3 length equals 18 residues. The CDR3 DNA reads TGCAGTGCTAGTATGACGGCTAGCGGGACGGGTCGGGCTGGGGAGCTGTTTTTT. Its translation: CSASMTASGTGRAGELFF.